The 29 T cell receptor beta chains presented below share a single source sample, sequenced in a study of T cells in Graves' hyperthyroidism and ophthalmopathy. The TCR beta CDR3 regions underwent amplification using RNA transcripts as the source. HTBI primers drove first-round RT-PCR of the TCR CDR3. TCRdb reanalysed the multiplex PCR reads using MiXCR and keeps one entry per CDR3 protein. Among roughly 330,000 distinct CDR3 sequences, around 16% were seen once, and the ten largest hold around 34%. Sequenced input: blood. The receptors were sampled from a man younger than 40 with Graves' hyperthyroidism.

The J gene is TRBJ1-1, the V gene TRBV9; tentative D call: TRBD1 (5 bases). Looked up from germline, CDR1 is SGDLS and CDR2 is YYNGEE. V lost 3 bases and J 3 bases, leaving 12 bases between the germline ends. The CDR3 runs 14 residues. The CDR3 region has the DNA TGTGCCAGCAGCGCAGGGATGGGGGACACTGAAGCTTTCTTT. Translation: CASSAGMGDTEAFF.

The chain couples TRBV20-1 to TRBJ1-4; no clear D gene. The CDR3 length is 12 residues. Deletions cut 6 bases from V and 8 bases from J, with 13 bases between. CDR1 DFQATT and CDR2 SNEGSKA come from the germline V gene (reference sequence). CDR3 coding DNA: TGCAGTGCCTCGCCCTTCAGCGAAAAACTGTTTTTT. Translation: CSASPFSEKLFF.

The chain is built from TRBV2 and TRBJ1-5; D gene uncertain. Trimming left V 3 bases short and J 7 bases short, with 10 bases between. CDR3 size: 13 residues. The germline V gene encodes CDR1 SNHLY and CDR2 FYNNEI. CDR3 protein: CASSDLGRQPQHF. In DNA form, the CDR3 reads TGTGCCAGCAGTGATCTTGGCCGGCAGCCCCAGCATTTT.

This sequence joins TRBV18 and TRBJ2-7, with 8 bases identical to TRBD1. The junction had 11 bases not matched to a gene; V was cut back by 2 bases and J by 2 bases. Germline V gene lookup returns CDR1 KGHSH and CDR2 LQKENI. CDR3 length: 17 residues. The CDR3 coding sequence is TGTGCCAGCTCACCAGACCAGACAGGGGAAAGGACCTACGAGCAGTACTTC. Encoded protein: CASSPDQTGERTYEQYF.

This chain links TRBV7-9 with TRBJ2-7; D possibly corresponds to TRBD1 (5 bases). This CDR3 has 14 amino acids. CDR1 and CDR2 (germline): SEHNR, FQNEAQ (reference sequence). The V end was cut by 5 bases, the J end by 2 bases, with 13 bases between. The CDR3 reads CASSPPGHTYEQYF. The CDR3 nucleotides read TGTGCCAGCAGCCCCCCTGGACATACCTACGAGCAGTACTTC.

The CDR3 protein is CASSEDSRPAFF. CDR3 nucleotides: TGTGCCAGCAGTGAAGATTCAAGGCCGGCTTTCTTT. The chain couples TRBV25-1 to TRBJ1-1, with D unresolved. Germline assignment: CDR1 MGHDK and CDR2 SYGVNS. V was clipped by 2 bases and J by 11 bases, with 12 bases between them. CDR3 length equals 12 residues.

This rearrangement joins TRBV6-1 to TRBJ2-1; 9 bases line up with TRBD1. The DNA end favors TRBJ2-7, so the J call may be wrong. From germline, CDR1 is MNHNS and CDR2 SASEGT. The CDR3 is 15 residues long. DNA for the CDR3: TGTGCCAGCTGTCGGACAGGGGACCCCTACAATGAGCAGTACTTC. It is translated as CASCRTGDPYNEQYF.

Many counts were recorded for this clonotype. CDR3 amino acids: CAWSVAGDYEQYF. The CDR3 coding sequence is TGTGCCTGGAGTGTGGCAGGGGACTACGAGCAGTACTTC. The V call is TRBV30, the J call TRBJ2-7; a possible D gene is TRBD1 (6 bases). In germline, CDR1 is GTSNPN, CDR2 SVGIG (reference sequence). V lost 0 bases and J 3 bases, leaving 9 bases between the germline ends. The CDR3 is 13 amino acids.

This clonotype came up many times. The V and J genes are TRBV2 and TRBJ2-7; D possibly corresponds to TRBD1 (6 bases). Trimming took off 5 bases at V and 2 bases at J, with 13 bases between the two ends. Germline values: CDR1 SNHLY, CDR2 FYNNEI. The CDR3 spans 14 residues. The CDR3 sequence is CASSLTGSPYEQYF. The CDR3 DNA is TGTGCCAGCAGTTTAACAGGGAGCCCCTACGAGCAGTACTTC.

V is TRBV19 and J is TRBJ2-7, with D possibly TRBD1 on 6 matching bases. The CDR3 is made up of 12 amino acids. Germline lookup yields CDR1 LNHDA and CDR2 SQIVND (reference sequence). The CDR3 sequence is CASADRPYEQYF. The CDR3 DNA sequence: TGTGCATCGGCAGACAGGCCCTACGAGCAGTACTTC.

This chain connects TRBV6-2 or TRBV6-3 to TRBJ1-2, with 11 bases that match TRBD1. Germline assignment: CDR1 MNHEY and CDR2 SVGEGT. V shed 6 bases, J shed 7 bases, and the junction held 10 bases outside the gene matches. This CDR3 comprises 15 residues. The CDR3 loop is CASSALRTGGSGYTF. The CDR3 DNA follows: TGTGCCAGCAGCGCGCTACGGACAGGGGGCAGTGGCTACACCTTC.

The CDR3 DNA reads TGTGCCAGCAGCGTTGGACAGGGGGCGGGGAATGAAAAACTGTTTTTT. It codes for CASSVGQGAGNEKLFF. The chain employs TRBV9 and TRBJ1-4; 11 nucleotides line up with TRBD1. J was trimmed by 5 bases and V by 2 bases; bases with no gene match: 5. The length of the CDR3 is 16 residues. Germline lookup yields CDR1 SGDLS and CDR2 YYNGEE.

In its sample, this clonotype was seen a few times. The chain employs TRBV7-2 and TRBJ2-2; TRBD2 is a possible D gene (6 bases). This CDR3 comprises 15 residues. Trimming stripped 7 bases from V and 8 bases from J, with 20 bases between. Germline values: CDR1 SGHTA, CDR2 FQGNSA. The CDR3 DNA reads as TGTGCCAGCACCCCCCCGGGACTCATGACGGGGGAGCTGTTTTTT. Amino acids: CASTPPGLMTGELFF.

This clonotype was seen many times. The chain employs TRBV6-5 and TRBJ2-1; TRBD2 might be the D (5 bases). V dropped 0 bases and J dropped 8 bases, with 8 bases sitting between them. The V gene's germline CDR1 is MNHEY and CDR2 SVGAGI. There are 13 residues in the CDR3. The CDR3 DNA follows: TGTGCCAGCAGTTACTCTGGACTTGATGAGCAGTTCTTC. Its translation: CASSYSGLDEQFF.

The V and J genes are TRBV11-2 and TRBJ2-3; D gene uncertain. CDR3 length: 14 residues. V shed 0 bases and J shed 2 bases, with 6 bases lying between them. Germline V gene lookup returns CDR1 SGHAT and CDR2 FQNNGV. The DNA for the CDR3 is TGTGCCAGCAGCTTAGACTGGTCCACAGATACGCAGTATTTT. Its translation: CASSLDWSTDTQYF.

A remark on this clonotype: A much larger clone lies one base from this, so it may be a read error. J is TRBJ1-2 and V is TRBV2, with 7 nucleotides matching TRBD1. The CDR3 loop spans 13 amino acids. CDR1 is SNHLY, CDR2 FYNNEI, per germline. The DNA of the CDR3 is TGTGCCGGCAGGATAGACAGGGTTGATGGCTACACCTTC. It codes for CAGRIDRVDGYTF.

This clonotype has ten or more counts. The rearrangement links TRBV3-1 to TRBJ1-5; D not resolved. V gave up 3 bases and J gave up 5 bases, with 8 bases separating them. The CDR3 totals 13 residues. Germline V CDR1 and CDR2: LGHDT, YNNKEL (reference sequence). The CDR3 loop is CASSHGVYQPQHF. DNA for the CDR3: TGTGCCAGCAGCCATGGGGTTTATCAGCCCCAGCATTTT.

V usage is TRBV6-6 and J usage is TRBJ2-7; unclear D gene. V was pared by 0 bases and J by 1 base, with 7 bases between. CDR1 and CDR2 from the germline V gene are MNHNY and SVGAGI (reference sequence). CDR3 size: 14 residues. In DNA form, the CDR3 reads TGTGCCAGCAGTTACTCCAGCCTATCCTACGAGCAGTACTTC. Its translation: CASSYSSLSYEQYF.

This clonotype was observed many times. V is TRBV5-6 and J is TRBJ2-5; a weak D match, TRBD1 (6 bases). Trimming pared 3 bases from V and 2 bases from J, leaving 8 bases between. Germline lookup yields CDR1 SGHDT and CDR2 YYEEEE. The CDR3 is 13 amino acids. The CDR3 DNA reads as TGTGCCAGCAGCTCAGGGGATCAAGAGACCCAGTACTTC. Translating gives CASSSGDQETQYF.

This clonotype was detected a few times. This chain connects TRBV28 to TRBJ2-1; weak D call: TRBD2 (6 bases). Trimming cost V 10 bases and J 0 bases, with 19 bases left between them. CDR1 is MDHEN, CDR2 SYDVKM, per germline. The CDR3 totals 16 residues. In nucleotides, the CDR3 is TGTGCCACCTTTCCCTTCGGGGGAAGCTCCTACAATGAGCAGTTCTTC. Amino acids: CATFPFGGSSYNEQFF.

This clonotype was counted once. This sequence joins TRBV6-2 or TRBV6-3 and TRBJ2-5; D gene ambiguous. The CDR3 has 13 residues. Trimming cost V 5 bases and J 5 bases, with 12 bases left between them. Looked up from germline, CDR1 is MNHEY and CDR2 is SVGEGT. The CDR3 region is CASSPESGETQYF. CDR3 coding DNA: TGTGCCAGCAGTCCGGAAAGTGGGGAGACCCAGTACTTC.

This clonotype has only a few counts. The gene calls are TRBV6-1 and TRBJ1-1, with 11 positions matching TRBD1. The germline gives CDR1 MNHNS, CDR2 SASEGT. V was pared by 5 bases and J by 10 bases, with 18 bases of the junction left unmatched. CDR3 length equals 17 residues. In DNA form, the CDR3 reads TGTGCCAGCAGTTCCACCGGACCGGGGACAGGGGGGGGAGGAGCTTTCTTT. Its protein is CASSSTGPGTGGGGAFF.

This clonotype has ten or more counts. DNA of the CDR3: TGTGCCAGCAGTTTTGAAAGCGGTGGGGCCAACGTCCTGACTTTC. It translates to CASSFESGGANVLTF. The chain has TRBV12-3 or TRBV12-4 and TRBJ2-6, with D perhaps matching TRBD2 (5 bases). Trimming removed 3 bases at V and 3 bases at J, with 9 bases between. The CDR3 consists of 15 residues.

The J gene is TRBJ2-1, the V gene TRBV11-2, with 9 nucleotides matching TRBD1. CDR1 is SGHAT and CDR2 is FQNNGV in the germline V gene. The CDR3 covers 13 residues. The V and J ends lost 5 bases and 8 bases, in that order; junction bases with no gene match: 4. CDR3 protein: CASSQDRGDEQFF. The CDR3 DNA reads TGTGCCAGCAGCCAGGACAGGGGAGATGAGCAGTTCTTC.

This clonotype was counted ten times or more. The chain couples TRBV30 to TRBJ2-7; D is ambiguous. The germline V and J ends were trimmed by 4 bases and 2 bases, with 15 bases remaining between them. Germline CDR1 is GTSNPN and CDR2 is SVGIG (reference sequence). The CDR3 has 14 amino acids. The CDR3 loop is CAWIRRDGTYEQYF. The CDR3 region has the DNA TGTGCCTGGATCCGCCGTGACGGTACCTACGAGCAGTACTTC. The full variable domain, with the rest looked up from reference TRBV30 and TRBJ2-7, is SQTIHQWPATLVQPVGSPLSLECTVEGTSNPNLYWYRQAAGRGLQLLFYSVGIGQISSEVPQNLSASRPQDRQFILSSKKLLLSDSGFYLCAWIRRDGTYEQYFGPGTRLTVT.

The V and J genes are TRBV19 and TRBJ1-1; no definite D call. The germline V and J ends were trimmed by 3 bases and 3 bases, with 8 bases remaining between them. This CDR3 spans 13 amino acids. Germline loops: CDR1 LNHDA, CDR2 SQIVND (reference sequence). Written as DNA, the CDR3 is TGTGCCAGTAGTATTTGGAGGGACACTGAAGCTTTCTTT. Its translation is CASSIWRDTEAFF. The variable domain in full, completed from reference TRBV19 and TRBJ1-1, reads DGGITQSPKYLFRKEGQNVTLSCEQNLNHDAMYWYRQDPGQGLRLIYYSQIVNDFQKGDIAEGYSVSREKKESFPLTVTSAQKNPTAFYLCASSIWRDTEAFFGQGTRLTVV.

This clonotype was seen ten or more times. J is TRBJ1-1 and V is TRBV28; 7 bases align to TRBD1. V trimming: 1 base; J trimming: 3 bases; junction bases outside the gene matches: 8. Germline assignment: CDR1 MDHEN and CDR2 SYDVKM. This CDR3 comprises 16 residues. CDR3 sequence reads: CASSLFQGVGDTEAFF. The DNA for the CDR3 is TGTGCCAGCAGTTTATTTCAGGGGGTGGGGGACACTGAAGCTTTCTTT.

This clonotype appeared many times. The rearrangement joins TRBV20-1 to TRBJ2-7; TRBD2 is a possible D gene (7 bases). Looked up from germline, CDR1 is DFQATT and CDR2 is SNEGSKA (reference sequence). This CDR3 has 16 amino acids. Trimming removed 2 bases at V and 3 bases at J, with 20 bases between. The CDR3 sequence: CSARRGGTAGLYEQYF. The CDR3 coding sequence is TGCAGTGCTAGAAGGGGGGGGACCGCAGGGCTCTACGAGCAGTACTTC.

The chain recombines TRBV11-2 with TRBJ2-7, with TRBD1 as a possible D gene (5 bases). V was shortened by 2 bases and J by 2 bases, with 10 bases between the two germline ends. CDR3 length equals 14 residues. Germline V gives CDR1 SGHAT, CDR2 FQNNGV. CDR3 in amino acids: CASSLLQGTYEQYF. In nucleotides, the CDR3 is TGTGCCAGCAGCTTACTTCAGGGAACCTACGAGCAGTACTTC.